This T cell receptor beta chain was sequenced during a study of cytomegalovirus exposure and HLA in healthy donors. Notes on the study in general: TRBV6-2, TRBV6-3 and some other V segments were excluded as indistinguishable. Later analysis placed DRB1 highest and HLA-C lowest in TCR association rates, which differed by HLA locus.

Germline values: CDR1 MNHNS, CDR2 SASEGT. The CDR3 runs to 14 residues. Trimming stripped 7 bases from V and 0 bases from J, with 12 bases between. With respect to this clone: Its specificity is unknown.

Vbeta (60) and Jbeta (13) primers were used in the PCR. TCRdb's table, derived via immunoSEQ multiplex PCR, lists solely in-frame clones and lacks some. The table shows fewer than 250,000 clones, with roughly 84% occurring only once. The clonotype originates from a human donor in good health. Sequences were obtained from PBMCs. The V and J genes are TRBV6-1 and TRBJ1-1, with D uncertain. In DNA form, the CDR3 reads TGTGCCAGCATACCGACGCGGATGAACACTGAAGCTTTCTTT. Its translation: CASIPTRMNTEAFF.